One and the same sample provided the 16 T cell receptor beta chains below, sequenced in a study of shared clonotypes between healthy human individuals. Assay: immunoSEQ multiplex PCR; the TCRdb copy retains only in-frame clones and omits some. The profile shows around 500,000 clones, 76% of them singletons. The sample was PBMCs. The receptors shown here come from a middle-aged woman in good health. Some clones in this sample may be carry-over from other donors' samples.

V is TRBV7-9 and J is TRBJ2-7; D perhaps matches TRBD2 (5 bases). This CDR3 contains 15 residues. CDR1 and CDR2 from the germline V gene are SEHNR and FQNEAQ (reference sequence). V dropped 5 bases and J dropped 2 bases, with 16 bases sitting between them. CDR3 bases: TGTGCCAGCAGCCCCCCCGGAGGCACCGCCTACGAGCAGTACTTC. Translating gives CASSPPGGTAYEQYF.

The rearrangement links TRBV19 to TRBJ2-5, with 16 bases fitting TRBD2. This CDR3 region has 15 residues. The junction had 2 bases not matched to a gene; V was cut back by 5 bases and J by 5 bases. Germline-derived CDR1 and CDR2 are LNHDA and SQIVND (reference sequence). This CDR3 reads CASSSGLAGGETQYF. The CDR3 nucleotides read TGTGCCAGTAGTTCGGGACTAGCGGGAGGGGAGACCCAGTACTTC. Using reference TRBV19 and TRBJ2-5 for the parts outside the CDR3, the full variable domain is DGGITQSPKYLFRKEGQNVTLSCEQNLNHDAMYWYRQDPGQGLRLIYYSQIVNDFQKGDIAEGYSVSREKKESFPLTVTSAQKNPTAFYLCASSSGLAGGETQYFGPGTRLLVL.

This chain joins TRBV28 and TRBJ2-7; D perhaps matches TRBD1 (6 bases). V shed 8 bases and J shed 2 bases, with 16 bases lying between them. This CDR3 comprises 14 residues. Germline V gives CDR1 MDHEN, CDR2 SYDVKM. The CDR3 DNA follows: TGTGCCAGCTGTAAAACAGGGATAACCTACGAGCAGTACTTC. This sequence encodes CASCKTGITYEQYF. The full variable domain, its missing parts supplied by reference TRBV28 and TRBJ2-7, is DVKVTQSSRYLVKRTGEKVFLECVQDMDHENMFWYRQDPGLGLRLIYFSYDVKMKEKGDIPEGYSVSREKKERFSLILESASTNQTSMYLCASCKTGITYEQYFGPGTRLTVT.

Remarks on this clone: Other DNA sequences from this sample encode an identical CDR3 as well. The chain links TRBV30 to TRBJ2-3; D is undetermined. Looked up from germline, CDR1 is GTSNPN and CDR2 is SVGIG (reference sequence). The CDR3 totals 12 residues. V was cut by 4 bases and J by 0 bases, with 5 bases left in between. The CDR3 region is CAWTPSTDTQYF. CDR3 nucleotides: TGTGCCTGGACCCCCAGCACAGATACGCAGTATTTT. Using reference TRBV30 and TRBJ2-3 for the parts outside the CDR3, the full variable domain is SQTIHQWPATLVQPVGSPLSLECTVEGTSNPNLYWYRQAAGRGLQLLFYSVGIGQISSEVPQNLSASRPQDRQFILSSKKLLLSDSGFYLCAWTPSTDTQYFGPGTRLTVL.

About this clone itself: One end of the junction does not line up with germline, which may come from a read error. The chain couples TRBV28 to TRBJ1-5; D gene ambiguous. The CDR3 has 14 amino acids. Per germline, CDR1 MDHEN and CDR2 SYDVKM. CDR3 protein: CAGSLLVNNQPQHF. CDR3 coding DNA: TGTGCCGGCAGTTTGTTGGTCAACAATCAGCCCCAGCATTTT.

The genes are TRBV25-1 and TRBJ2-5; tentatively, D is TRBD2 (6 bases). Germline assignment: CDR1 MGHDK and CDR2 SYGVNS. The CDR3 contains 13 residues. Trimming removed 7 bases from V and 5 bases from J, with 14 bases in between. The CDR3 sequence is CASKTSLGETQYF. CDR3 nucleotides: TGTGCCAGCAAGACTAGTCTTGGGGAGACCCAGTACTTC.

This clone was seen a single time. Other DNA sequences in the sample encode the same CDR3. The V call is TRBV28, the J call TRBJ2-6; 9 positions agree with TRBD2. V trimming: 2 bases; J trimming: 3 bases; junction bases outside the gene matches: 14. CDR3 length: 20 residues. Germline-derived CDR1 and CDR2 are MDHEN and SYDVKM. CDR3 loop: CASSLPPPSGNLFGANVLTF. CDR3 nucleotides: TGTGCCAGCAGTTTACCCCCCCCTAGCGGGAATCTCTTTGGGGCCAACGTCCTGACTTTC. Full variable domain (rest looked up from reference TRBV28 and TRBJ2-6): DVKVTQSSRYLVKRTGEKVFLECVQDMDHENMFWYRQDPGLGLRLIYFSYDVKMKEKGDIPEGYSVSREKKERFSLILESASTNQTSMYLCASSLPPPSGNLFGANVLTFGAGSRLTVL.

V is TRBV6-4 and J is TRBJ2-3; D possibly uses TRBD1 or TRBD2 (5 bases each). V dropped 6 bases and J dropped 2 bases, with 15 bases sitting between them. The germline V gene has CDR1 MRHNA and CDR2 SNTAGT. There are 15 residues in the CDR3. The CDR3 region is CASSQTEGSTDTQYF. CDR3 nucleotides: TGTGCCAGCAGCCAGACAGAGGGATCCACAGATACGCAGTATTTT.

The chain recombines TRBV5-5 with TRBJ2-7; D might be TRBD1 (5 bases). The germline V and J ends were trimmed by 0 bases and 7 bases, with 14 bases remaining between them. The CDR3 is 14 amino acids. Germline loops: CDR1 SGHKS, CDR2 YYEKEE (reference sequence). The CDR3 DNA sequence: TGTGCCAGCAGCTTGGACGTCCAGGGTTTGGAGCAGTACTTC. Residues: CASSLDVQGLEQYF.

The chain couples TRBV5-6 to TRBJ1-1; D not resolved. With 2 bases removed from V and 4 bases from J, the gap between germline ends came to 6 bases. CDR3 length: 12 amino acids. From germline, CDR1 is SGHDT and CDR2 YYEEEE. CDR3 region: CASSLAVTEAFF. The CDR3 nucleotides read TGTGCCAGCAGCTTAGCCGTCACTGAAGCTTTCTTT.

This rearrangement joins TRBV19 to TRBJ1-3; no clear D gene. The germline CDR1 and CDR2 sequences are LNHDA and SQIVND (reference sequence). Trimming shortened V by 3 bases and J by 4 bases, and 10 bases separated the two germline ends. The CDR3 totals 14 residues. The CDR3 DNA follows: TGTGCCAGTAGTATTCGAGGGATCGGAAACACCATATATTTT. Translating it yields CASSIRGIGNTIYF.

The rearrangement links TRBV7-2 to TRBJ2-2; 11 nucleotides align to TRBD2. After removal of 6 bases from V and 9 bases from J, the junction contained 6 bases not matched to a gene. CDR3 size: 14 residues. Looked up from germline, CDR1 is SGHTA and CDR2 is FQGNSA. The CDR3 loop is CASSSGLAGRELFF. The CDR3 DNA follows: TGTGCCAGCAGTTCCGGACTAGCGGGCCGGGAGCTGTTTTTT.

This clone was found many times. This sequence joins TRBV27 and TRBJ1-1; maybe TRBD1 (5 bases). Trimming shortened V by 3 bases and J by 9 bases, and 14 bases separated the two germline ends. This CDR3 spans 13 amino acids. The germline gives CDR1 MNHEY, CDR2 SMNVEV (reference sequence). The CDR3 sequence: CASSFLRQGQAFF. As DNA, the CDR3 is TGTGCCAGCAGTTTTTTACGGCAGGGCCAAGCTTTCTTT.

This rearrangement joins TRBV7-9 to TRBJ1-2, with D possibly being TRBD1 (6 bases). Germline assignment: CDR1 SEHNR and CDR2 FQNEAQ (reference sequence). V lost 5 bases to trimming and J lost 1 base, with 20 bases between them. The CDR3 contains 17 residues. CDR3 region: CASSERSGGTLNYGYTF. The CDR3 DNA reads TGTGCCAGCAGCGAAAGGTCTGGGGGCACCCTTAACTATGGCTACACCTTC.

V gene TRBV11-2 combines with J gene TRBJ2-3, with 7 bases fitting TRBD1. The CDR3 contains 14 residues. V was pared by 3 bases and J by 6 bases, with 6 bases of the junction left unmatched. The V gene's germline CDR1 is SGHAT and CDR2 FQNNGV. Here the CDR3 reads CASSLDRMTDTQYF. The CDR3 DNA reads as TGTGCCAGCAGCTTGGACAGGATGACTGATACGCAGTATTTT.

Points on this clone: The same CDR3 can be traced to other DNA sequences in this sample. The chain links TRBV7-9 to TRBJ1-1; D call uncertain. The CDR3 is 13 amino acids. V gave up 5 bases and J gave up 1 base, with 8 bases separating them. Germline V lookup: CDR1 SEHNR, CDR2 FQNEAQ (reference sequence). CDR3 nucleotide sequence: TGTGCCAGCAGCCCCGGGTGGAACACTGAAGCTTTCTTT. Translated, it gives CASSPGWNTEAFF.